This T cell receptor beta chain came from a study of T-cell memory formation after mild COVID-19. Study at large: TCR clusters were largely donor specific. The study, taken as a whole, reports: Mostly located in CM and EM were contracting CD4+ clones, with contracting CD8+ clones located in EMRA. CD4+ bias marked clones expanding day 15 to 37, unlike balanced contracting clones. Pre-infection memory carried some responding clones, suggesting that cross-reactive memory joined.

Remarks on this clonotype: Its antigen is undetermined.

Via MiXCR, TCRdb re-called the 5' RACE reads, giving one row per CDR3 protein. The sample has fewer than 650,000 distinct CDR3 sequences; approximately 15% are singletons. The ends lost 6 bases at V and 2 bases at J; junction bases unmatched: 11. CDR1 is DFQATT, CDR2 SNEGSKA, per germline (reference sequence). This CDR3 is built from 15 residues. Sequencing was done on a sample of PBMCs or a T cell subset sorted from them (not recorded which). The V call is TRBV20-1, the J call TRBJ1-1; 8 bases agree with TRBD1. The receptor was isolated from an adult woman who had mild COVID-19 (a few samples of this study predate the infection). Cell type and time point are not known. The CDR3 loop is CSAYKRQGINTEAFF. CDR3 DNA sequence: TGCAGTGCCTACAAAAGACAGGGGATAAACACTGAAGCTTTCTTT.